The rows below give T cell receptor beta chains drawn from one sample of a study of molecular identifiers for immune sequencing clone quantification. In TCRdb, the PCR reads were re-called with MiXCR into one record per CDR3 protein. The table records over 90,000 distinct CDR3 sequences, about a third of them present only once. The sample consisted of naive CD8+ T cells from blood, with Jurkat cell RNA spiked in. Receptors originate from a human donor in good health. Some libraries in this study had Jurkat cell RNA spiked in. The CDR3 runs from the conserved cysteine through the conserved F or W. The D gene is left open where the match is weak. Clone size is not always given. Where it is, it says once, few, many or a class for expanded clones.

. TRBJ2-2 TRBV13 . TGTGCCAGCAGCTGGGACACCTCCGGGGAGCTGTTTTTT CASSWDTSGELFF
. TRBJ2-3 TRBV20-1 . TGCAGTGCTACGGGGGACGGGAGTGGCACAGATACGCAGTATTTT CSATGDGSGTDTQYF
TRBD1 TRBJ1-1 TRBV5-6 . TGTGCCAGCAGCTTTGGGACAGGGATGAACACTGAAGCTTTCTTT CASSFGTGMNTEAFF
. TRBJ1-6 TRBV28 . TGTGCCAGCAGTTTCTGGGCAGTTAGTTCACCCCTCCACTTT CASSFWAVSSPLHF
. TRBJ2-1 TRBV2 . TGTGCCAGCAGTGATCCCCGACCAGCAGATGAGCAGTTCTTC CASSDPRPADEQFF
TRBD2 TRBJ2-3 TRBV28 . TGTGCCAGCAGTTCCAATTCACTCTCGGGACTAGCGGGACATACGCAGTATTTT CASSSNSLSGLAGHTQYF
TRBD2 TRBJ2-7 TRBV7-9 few TGTGCCAGCAGCCCGACTAGCGCCCTGAGGCAGTACTTC CASSPTSALRQYF
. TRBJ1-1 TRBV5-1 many TGCGCCAGCAGACAGGGCGGGGAGAACACTGAAGCTTTCTTT CASRQGGENTEAFF
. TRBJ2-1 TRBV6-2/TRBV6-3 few TGTGCCAGCAGTTACGACGGGAGTAGCGGTTACAATGAGCAGTTCTTC CASSYDGSSGYNEQFF
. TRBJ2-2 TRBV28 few TGTGCCAGCAGTTTTCGTCGGGGGGCTGGCACCGGGGAGCTGTTTTTT CASSFRRGAGTGELFF
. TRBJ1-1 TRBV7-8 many TGTGCCAGCAGCTTAAGGGCAACTTTACGGTCTGAAGCTTTCTTT CASSLRATLRSEAFF
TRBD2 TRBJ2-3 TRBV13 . TGTGCCAGCAGCGGAATTCTAGCGGGAAAGAGGGCTAGCACAGATACGCAGTATTTT CASSGILAGKRASTDTQYF
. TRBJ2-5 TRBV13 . TGTGCCAGCAGCCCTCTAGTTTGGGGATTCCAAGAGACCCAGTACTTC CASSPLVWGFQETQYF
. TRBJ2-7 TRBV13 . TGTGCCAGCAGCCGGGACAACGCCTACGAGCAGTACTTC CASSRDNAYEQYF